A few counts support the clone carrying this T cell receptor (beta chain). Its antigen is as yet unknown. PCR primers comprised 60 Vbeta and 13 Jbeta primers. Data came from immunoSEQ multiplex PCR; TCRdb stores just in-frame clones and leaves some out. Of over 100,000 clones listed, about three quarters are singletons. This record comes from a study of cytomegalovirus exposure and HLA in healthy donors. Germline V gene sequence: CDR1 SGHAT, CDR2 FQNNGV. Trimming removed 5 bases from V and 8 bases from J, with 18 bases in between. The CDR3 is made up of 15 amino acids. Findings of the study overall: V- and J-gene trimming in TCR beta was tied to a missense DCLRE1C variant by an analysis performed later. The study recorded 164 TCR beta chains that were cytomegalovirus-associated.

The TCR was taken from a middle-aged woman in good health and CMV-seropositive. The material sequenced was PBMCs. V and J are TRBV11-2 and TRBJ1-4, with a weak D call TRBD1 (6 bases). This chain's CDR3 is CASSVTGRDLEKLFF. The CDR3 nucleotides read TGTGCCAGCAGCGTAACAGGGAGGGATTTGGAAAAACTGTTTTTT.